The 20 T cell receptor beta chains reported below all come from one sample, sequenced in a study of identical twins. TCRdb redid the calling of the 5' RACE reads with MiXCR, one entry per CDR3 protein. The sample lists roughly 710,000 distinct CDR3 sequences, approximately 6.1% occurring once. Sequenced: naive T cells sorted from blood. The receptors originated from a man younger than 35 in good health.

In this sample, this clonotype turned up many times. The gene calls are TRBV5-5 and TRBJ2-7; no clear D. The germline V gene has CDR1 SGHKS and CDR2 YYEKEE (reference sequence). Trimming left V 0 bases short and J 0 bases short, with 7 bases between. The CDR3 extends over 14 amino acids. CDR3 in DNA: TGTGCCAGCAGCTTGGGACCAAGCTCCTACGAGCAGTACGTC. Amino acid sequence: CASSLGPSSYEQYV.

Ten or more counts support this clonotype. This rearrangement joins TRBV3-1 to TRBJ2-1; 11 nucleotides agree with TRBD2. Germline CDR1 LGHDT, CDR2 YNNKEL (reference sequence). V lost 4 bases and J lost 14; bases outside the gene matches: 10. This CDR3 is built from 14 residues. CDR3 sequence: CASSPRVAGGQEFF. The CDR3 region has the DNA TGTGCCAGCAGCCCCCGAGTAGCGGGAGGGCAGGAGTTCTTC.

The V and J genes are TRBV3-1 and TRBJ1-1, with 7 bases identical to TRBD1. Trimming took 4 bases from V and 3 from J; bases not matched to a gene: 14. Germline assignment: CDR1 LGHDT and CDR2 YNNKEL (reference sequence). The CDR3 has 17 residues. The CDR3 is CASSRFHLGGRDTEAFF. CDR3 nucleotides: TGTGCCAGCAGCCGCTTTCATTTAGGGGGCAGGGACACTGAAGCTTTCTTT.

This clonotype was counted many times. The chain employs TRBV20-1 and TRBJ2-5; tentatively, D is TRBD2 (6 bases). From germline, CDR1 is DFQATT and CDR2 SNEGSKA (reference sequence). The CDR3 has 13 residues. The ends were cut back, 5 bases at V and 3 bases at J, with 13 bases in the middle. CDR3 sequence (DNA): TGCAGTGCTGGCCCCTGGGGGGAAGAGACCCAGTACTTC. Translating it yields CSAGPWGEETQYF.

The chain has TRBV29-1 and TRBJ1-2, with D hard to call. Germline lookup yields CDR1 SQVTM and CDR2 ANQGSEA. V was shortened by 4 bases and J by 3 bases, with 6 bases between the two germline ends. CDR3 length: 11 residues. This CDR3 is CSVGVDYGYTF. In DNA form, the CDR3 reads TGCAGCGTTGGCGTTGACTATGGCTACACCTTC.

This clonotype was seen many times. The rearrangement uses TRBV6-1 and TRBJ2-5; TRBD1 matches at 7 bases. This CDR3 comprises 13 residues. V was pared by 6 bases and J by 5 bases, with 6 bases of the junction left unmatched. CDR1 is MNHNS, CDR2 SASEGT, per germline. The CDR3 spells CASRATGLETQYF. Here the CDR3 DNA reads TGTGCCAGCAGGGCGACAGGGTTGGAGACCCAGTACTTC.

This clonotype showed up many times. This sequence joins TRBV12-3 or TRBV12-4 and TRBJ2-5; TRBD1 might be the D (6 bases). The germline V and J ends were trimmed by 1 base and 2 bases, with 8 bases remaining between them. This CDR3 comprises 14 residues. The CDR3 region is CASSLDRVQETQYF. The CDR3 DNA follows: TGTGCCAGCAGTTTAGACAGGGTACAAGAGACCCAGTACTTC.

J is TRBJ2-1 and V is TRBV4-3; weak D call: TRBD2 (5 bases). CDR3 length: 17 amino acids. V lost 0 bases, J lost 0 bases, and 12 bases lay in between. Germline V gives CDR1 LGHNA, CDR2 YSLEER. The CDR3 sequence is CASSQDRSGSSYNEQFF. The CDR3 DNA reads TGCGCCAGCAGCCAAGATCGAAGCGGAAGCTCCTACAATGAGCAGTTCTTC.

This clonotype was seen repeatedly, ten times or more. The chain combines TRBV29-1 with TRBJ2-4; no clear D gene. In germline, CDR1 is SQVTM, CDR2 ANQGSEA. The CDR3 is 11 residues long. V lost 5 bases to trimming and J lost 5 bases, with 7 bases between them. Here the CDR3 DNA reads TGCAGCGTTTCTGCCGAAAACATTCAGTACTTC. As protein: CSVSAENIQYF. The complete variable domain, with remaining parts taken from reference TRBV29-1 and TRBJ2-4, reads SAVISQKPSRDICQRGTSLTIQCQVDSQVTMMFWYRQQPGQSLTLIATANQGSEATYESGFVIDKFPISRPNLTFSTLTVSNMSPEDSSIYLCSVSAENIQYFGAGTRLSVL.

This clonotype has ten or more counts. The chain employs TRBV27 and TRBJ2-1, with 7 bases identical to TRBD2. Germline CDR1 and CDR2: MNHEY and SMNVEV (reference sequence). The junction had 3 bases not matched to a gene; V was cut back by 3 bases and J by 4 bases. The CDR3 contains 14 residues. The CDR3 coding sequence is TGTGCCAGCAGTTTGAGCGGGGTATACAATGAGCAGTTCTTC. It codes for CASSLSGVYNEQFF.

This clonotype was picked up many times. The V call is TRBV27, the J call TRBJ2-7; TRBD2 agrees at 10 bases. Germline V gives CDR1 MNHEY, CDR2 SMNVEV (reference sequence). V shed 6 bases, J shed 6 bases, and the junction held 11 bases outside the gene matches. This CDR3 is built from 15 residues. The CDR3 loop reads CASRPSSGSLLEQYF. CDR3 coding DNA: TGTGCCAGCAGACCCTCTAGCGGGAGTTTGCTCGAGCAGTACTTC.

This clonotype was found many times. The chain couples TRBV4-2 to TRBJ1-4; a possible D gene is TRBD1 (5 bases). CDR1 is LGHNA and CDR2 is YNFKEQ in the germline V gene. CDR3 length: 17 amino acids. The V gene lost 3 bases and the J gene lost 8 bases, with 22 bases spanning the gap. The CDR3 sequence is CASSQASRGPEGEKLFF. CDR3 nucleotides: TGTGCCAGCAGCCAGGCCTCACGGGGTCCGGAGGGGGAAAAACTGTTTTTT.

A note on this clonotype: This could be a read error, since a much larger clone is one nucleotide away. V and J are TRBV20-1 and TRBJ2-3; D unresolved. Germline V CDR1 and CDR2: DFQATT, SNEGSKA (reference sequence). V lost 7 bases to trimming and J lost 5 bases, with 13 bases between them. The CDR3 length is 12 residues. The CDR3 sequence is CSVALPVDTQYF. In DNA form, the CDR3 reads TGCAGTGTTGCCCTGCCGGTAGATACGCAGTATTTT.

This clonotype was picked up many times. This chain uses TRBV29-1 with TRBJ2-2; the match to TRBD1 covers 9 bases. V dropped 6 bases and J dropped 6; count of bases not matched to a gene: 8. Germline V gene data show CDR1 as SQVTM and CDR2 as ANQGSEA. The CDR3 extends over 14 amino acids. CDR3 DNA sequence: TGCAGCGTACCGGGACAGGGAAGAGCCGGGGAGCTGTTTTTT. Amino acids: CSVPGQGRAGELFF.

This clonotype was seen ten or more times. The rearrangement uses TRBV20-1 and TRBJ2-1; 9 bases agree with TRBD2. V shed 4 bases, J shed 1 base, and the junction held 14 bases outside the gene matches. The CDR3 loop spans 18 amino acids. Germline-derived CDR1 and CDR2 are DFQATT and SNEGSKA (reference sequence). CDR3 sequence reads: CSATYPSGRSGSYNEQFF. CDR3 nucleotide sequence: TGCAGTGCTACCTACCCCAGCGGGAGGTCTGGATCCTACAATGAGCAGTTCTTC.

The chain combines TRBV6-2 or TRBV6-3 with TRBJ2-1; TRBD1 aligns across 7 bases. Germline V gives CDR1 MNHEY, CDR2 SVGEGT. The CDR3 contains 16 residues. After removal of 0 bases from V and 10 bases from J, the junction contained 12 bases not matched to a gene. The CDR3 spells CASSYSERQGVHEQFF. The CDR3 DNA follows: TGTGCCAGCAGTTACTCGGAAAGACAGGGTGTCCACGAGCAGTTCTTC.

This clonotype appeared many times. This sequence joins TRBV6-5 and TRBJ2-3, with D uncertain. Trimming cost V 0 bases and J 0 bases, with 10 bases left between them. The CDR3 extends over 16 amino acids. From germline, CDR1 is MNHEY and CDR2 SVGAGI. The CDR3 coding sequence is TGTGCCAGCAGTTACTCCCCCGGCACTAGCACAGATACGCAGTATTTT. Translation: CASSYSPGTSTDTQYF.

This clonotype has ten or more counts. The V gene is TRBV24-1, the J gene TRBJ2-1; D remains ambiguous. The CDR3 spans 13 residues. CDR1 is KGHDR and CDR2 is SFDVKD in the germline V gene. Trimming cost V 3 bases and J 4 bases, with 6 bases left between them. Here the CDR3 reads CATSDNSYNEQFF. CDR3 bases: TGTGCCACCAGTGATAACTCGTACAATGAGCAGTTCTTC.

Many counts were recorded for this clonotype. The chain recombines TRBV10-3 with TRBJ2-1, with D possibly matching TRBD1 (6 bases). Per the germline V gene, CDR1 is ENHRY and CDR2 is SYGVKD. The CDR3 is 13 residues long. Trimming pared 8 bases from V and 7 bases from J, leaving 15 bases between. The CDR3 DNA reads TGTGCCATCGCGAGCAATCAGGGGAATGAGCAGTTCTTC. Translated: CAIASNQGNEQFF.

There are many counts of this clonotype. The chain couples TRBV7-9 to TRBJ1-1; 7 bases agree with TRBD1. J lost 3 bases, V lost 0 bases, and 4 bases had no gene match. The CDR3 loop spans 15 amino acids. Germline loops: CDR1 SEHNR, CDR2 FQNEAQ (reference sequence). The CDR3 here is CASSLAQGLHTEAFF. CDR3 in DNA: TGTGCCAGCAGCTTAGCACAGGGGTTGCACACTGAAGCTTTCTTT.